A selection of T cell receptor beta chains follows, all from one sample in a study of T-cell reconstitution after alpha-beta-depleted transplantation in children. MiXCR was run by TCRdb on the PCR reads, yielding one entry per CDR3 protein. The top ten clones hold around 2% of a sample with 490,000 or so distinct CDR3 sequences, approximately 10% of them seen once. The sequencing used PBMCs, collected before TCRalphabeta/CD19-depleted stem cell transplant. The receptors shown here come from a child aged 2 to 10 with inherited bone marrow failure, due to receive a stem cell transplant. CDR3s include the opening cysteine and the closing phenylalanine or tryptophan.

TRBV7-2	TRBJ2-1	CATSGRYNEQFF
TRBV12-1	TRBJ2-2	CASRPARELFF
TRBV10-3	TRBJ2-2	CAISESAGELFF
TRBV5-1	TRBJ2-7	CASSLTRGEQYF
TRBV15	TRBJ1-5	CATSRDSGVGGRGNQPQHF
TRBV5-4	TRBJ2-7	CASSLEISAQGASSYEQYF
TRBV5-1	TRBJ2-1	CASSLTSGRDYNEQFF
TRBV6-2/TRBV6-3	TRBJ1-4	CARLRQGAGEKLFF
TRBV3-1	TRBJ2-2	CASSQVPQAGELFF
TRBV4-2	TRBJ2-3	CASSQDRRTTTDTQYF
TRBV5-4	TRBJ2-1	CASSKPVGEDEQFF
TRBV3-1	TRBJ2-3	CASSQVREGRDTQYF
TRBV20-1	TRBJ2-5	CSARDPLAAAPTKAQYF
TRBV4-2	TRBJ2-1	CASSQVGKNEQFF
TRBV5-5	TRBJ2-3	CASSLGTDTDTQYF
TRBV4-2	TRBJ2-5	CASSQVRPGGQETQYF
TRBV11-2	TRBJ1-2	CASSPTAFYGYTF
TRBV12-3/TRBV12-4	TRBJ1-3	CASSLISGTSGNTIYF
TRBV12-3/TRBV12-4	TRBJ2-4	CASKATGSKNIQYF
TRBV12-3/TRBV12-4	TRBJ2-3	CASSLQSGWADTQYF
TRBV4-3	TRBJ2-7	CASSQDDPGETYEQYF
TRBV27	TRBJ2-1	CASSTAGSYNEQFF
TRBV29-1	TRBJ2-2	CSAGDTGELFF
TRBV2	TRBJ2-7	CASRSDSNSEQYF
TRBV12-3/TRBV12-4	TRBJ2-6	CASSLKVSGANVLTF
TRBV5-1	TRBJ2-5	CASSLVPAGRTAQYF
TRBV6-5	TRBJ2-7	CASSRDHEQYF
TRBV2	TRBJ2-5	CASRRQGRAQYF
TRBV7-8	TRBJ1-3	CASSSQGQGGGNTIYF
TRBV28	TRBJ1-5	CASSLGDRENQPQHF
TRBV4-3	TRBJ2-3	CASSQFDRFTDTQYF
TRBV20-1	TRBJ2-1	CSASSGRNNEQFF
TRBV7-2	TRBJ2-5	CASSLGGWETQYF
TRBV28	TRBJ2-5	CASSLPDSKAQETQYF
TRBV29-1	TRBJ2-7	CSVWAPGLVEQYF
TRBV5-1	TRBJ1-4	CASSPGTAALDEKLFF
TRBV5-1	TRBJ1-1	CASSGGGLSDDTEAFF
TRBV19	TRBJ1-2	CASSPWTGKNYGYTF
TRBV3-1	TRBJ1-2	CASSPRRTRDTTYGYGYTF
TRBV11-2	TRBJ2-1	CASSPRTSGWSSYNEQFF
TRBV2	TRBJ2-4	CASRTGLAGDKNIQYF
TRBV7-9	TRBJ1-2	CASSLGWGLNYGYTF
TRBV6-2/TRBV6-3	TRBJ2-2	CASRTNPGAGELFF
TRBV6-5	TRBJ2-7	CASSSRQAPDYEQYF
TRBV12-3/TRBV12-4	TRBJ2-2	CASRVAGANTGELFF
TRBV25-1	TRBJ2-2	CASSERAGELFF
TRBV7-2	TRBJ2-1	CASSLVGLAGDEQFF
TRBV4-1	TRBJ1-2	CASSQDPGYGYTF
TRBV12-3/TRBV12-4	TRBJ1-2	CASREDSSLFSYTF
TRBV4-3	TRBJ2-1	CASSQDRGLETFYNEQFF